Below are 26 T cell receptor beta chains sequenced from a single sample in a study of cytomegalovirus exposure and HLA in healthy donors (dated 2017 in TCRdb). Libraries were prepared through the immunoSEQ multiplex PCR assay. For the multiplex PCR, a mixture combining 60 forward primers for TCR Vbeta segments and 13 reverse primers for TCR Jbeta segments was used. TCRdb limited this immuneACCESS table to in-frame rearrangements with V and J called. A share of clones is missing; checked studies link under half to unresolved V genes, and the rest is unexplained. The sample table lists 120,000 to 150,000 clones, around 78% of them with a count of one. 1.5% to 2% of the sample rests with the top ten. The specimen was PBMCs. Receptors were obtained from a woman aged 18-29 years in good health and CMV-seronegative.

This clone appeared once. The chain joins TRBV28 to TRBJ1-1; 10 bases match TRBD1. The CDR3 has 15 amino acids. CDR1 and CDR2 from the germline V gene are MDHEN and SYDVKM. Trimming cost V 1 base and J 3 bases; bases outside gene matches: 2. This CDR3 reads CASSLSDRGDTEAFF. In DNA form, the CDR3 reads TGTGCCAGCAGTTTATCGGACAGGGGGGACACTGAAGCTTTCTTT.

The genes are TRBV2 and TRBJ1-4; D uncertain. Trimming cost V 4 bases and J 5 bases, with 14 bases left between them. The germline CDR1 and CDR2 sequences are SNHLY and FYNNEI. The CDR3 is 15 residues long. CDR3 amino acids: CASSGSSVSNEKLFF. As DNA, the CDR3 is TGTGCCAGCAGTGGCTCTTCGGTCTCGAATGAAAAACTGTTTTTT.

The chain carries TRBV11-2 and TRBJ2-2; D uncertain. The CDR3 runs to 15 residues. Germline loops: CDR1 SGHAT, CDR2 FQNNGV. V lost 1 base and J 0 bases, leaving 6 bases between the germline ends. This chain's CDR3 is CASSLGQANTGELFF. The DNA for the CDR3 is TGTGCCAGCAGCTTAGGCCAGGCGAACACCGGGGAGCTGTTTTTT.

CDR3 protein: CASSQDETGWITEAFF. The DNA for the CDR3 is TGCGCCAGCAGCCAAGATGAAACAGGGTGGATCACTGAAGCTTTCTTT. The chain couples TRBV4-1 to TRBJ1-1; TRBD1 might be the D (6 bases). V dropped 0 bases and J dropped 4 bases, with 15 bases sitting between them. This CDR3 is built from 16 residues. Germline V lookup: CDR1 MGHRA, CDR2 YSYEKL.

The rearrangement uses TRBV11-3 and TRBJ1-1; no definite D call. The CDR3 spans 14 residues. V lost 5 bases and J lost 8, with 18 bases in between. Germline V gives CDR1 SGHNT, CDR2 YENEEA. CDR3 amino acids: CASSPVAARGEAFF. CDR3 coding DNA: TGTGCCAGCAGCCCCGTAGCAGCAAGAGGGGAAGCTTTCTTT.

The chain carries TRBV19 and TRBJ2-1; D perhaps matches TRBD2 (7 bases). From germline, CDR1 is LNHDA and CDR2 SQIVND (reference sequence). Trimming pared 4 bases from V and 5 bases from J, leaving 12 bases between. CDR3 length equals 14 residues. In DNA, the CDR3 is TGTGCCAGTAGTACGGGGGGCTTAAACAATGAGCAGTTCTTC. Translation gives CASSTGGLNNEQFF. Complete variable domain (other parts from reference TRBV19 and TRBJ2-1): DGGITQSPKYLFRKEGQNVTLSCEQNLNHDAMYWYRQDPGQGLRLIYYSQIVNDFQKGDIAEGYSVSREKKESFPLTVTSAQKNPTAFYLCASSTGGLNNEQFFGPGTRLTVL.

The DNA for the CDR3 is TGTGCCAGCAGCCGGACAGGTTCTTACGAGCAGTACGTC. It specifies CASSRTGSYEQYV. V and J are TRBV5-4 and TRBJ2-7, with 7 bases aligning to TRBD1. From germline, CDR1 is SGHNT and CDR2 YYREEE (reference sequence). CDR3 length equals 13 residues. The trim removed 4 bases at V and 4 bases at J, leaving 5 bases unmatched.

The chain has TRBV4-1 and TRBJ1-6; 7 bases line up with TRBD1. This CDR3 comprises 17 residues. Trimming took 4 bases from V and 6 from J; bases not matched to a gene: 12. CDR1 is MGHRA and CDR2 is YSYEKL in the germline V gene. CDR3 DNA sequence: TGCGCCAGCAGCCCAGGACAGGCAAGAGGGGTTAATTCACCCCTCCACTTT. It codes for CASSPGQARGVNSPLHF.

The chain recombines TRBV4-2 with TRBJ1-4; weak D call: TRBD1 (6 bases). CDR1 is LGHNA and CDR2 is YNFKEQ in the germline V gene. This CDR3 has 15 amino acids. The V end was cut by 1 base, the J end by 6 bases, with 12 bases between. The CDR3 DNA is TGTGCCAGCAGCCAAGCCCAGGGGTCGGATGAAAAACTGTTTTTT. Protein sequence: CASSQAQGSDEKLFF.

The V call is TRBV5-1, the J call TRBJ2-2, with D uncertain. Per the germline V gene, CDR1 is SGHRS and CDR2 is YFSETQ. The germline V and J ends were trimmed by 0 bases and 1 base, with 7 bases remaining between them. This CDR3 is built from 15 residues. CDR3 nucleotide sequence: TGCGCCAGCAGCTTGGACAGCTTGAACACCGGGGAGCTGTTTTTT. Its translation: CASSLDSLNTGELFF.

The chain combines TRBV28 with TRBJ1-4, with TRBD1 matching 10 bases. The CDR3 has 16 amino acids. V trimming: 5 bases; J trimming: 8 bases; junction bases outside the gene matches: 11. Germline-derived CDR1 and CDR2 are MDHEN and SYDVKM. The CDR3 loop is CASSSRQGAIVEKLFF. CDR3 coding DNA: TGTGCCAGCAGTAGCCGACAGGGGGCGATTGTCGAAAAACTGTTTTTT. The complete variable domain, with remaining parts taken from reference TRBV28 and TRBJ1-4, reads DVKVTQSSRYLVKRTGEKVFLECVQDMDHENMFWYRQDPGLGLRLIYFSYDVKMKEKGDIPEGYSVSREKKERFSLILESASTNQTSMYLCASSSRQGAIVEKLFFGSGTQLSVL.

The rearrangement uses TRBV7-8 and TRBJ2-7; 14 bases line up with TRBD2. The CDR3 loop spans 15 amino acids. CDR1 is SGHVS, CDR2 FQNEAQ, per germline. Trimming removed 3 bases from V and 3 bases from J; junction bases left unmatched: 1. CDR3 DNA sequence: TGTGCCAGCAGCTTCGGGACTAGCGGGAGCTACGAGCAGTACGTC. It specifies CASSFGTSGSYEQYV.

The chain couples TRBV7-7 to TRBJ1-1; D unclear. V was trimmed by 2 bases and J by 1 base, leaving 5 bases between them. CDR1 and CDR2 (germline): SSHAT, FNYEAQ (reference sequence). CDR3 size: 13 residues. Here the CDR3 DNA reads TGTGCCAGCAGCTTACAGGAGAACACTGAAGCTTTCTTT. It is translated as CASSLQENTEAFF.

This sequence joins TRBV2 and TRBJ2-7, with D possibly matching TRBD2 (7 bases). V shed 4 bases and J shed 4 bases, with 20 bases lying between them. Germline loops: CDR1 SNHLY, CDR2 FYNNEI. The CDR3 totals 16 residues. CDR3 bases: TGTGCCAGCAGTGCTTCAGGGGCGGGGAGGGAGTACGAGCAGTACGTC. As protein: CASSASGAGREYEQYV.

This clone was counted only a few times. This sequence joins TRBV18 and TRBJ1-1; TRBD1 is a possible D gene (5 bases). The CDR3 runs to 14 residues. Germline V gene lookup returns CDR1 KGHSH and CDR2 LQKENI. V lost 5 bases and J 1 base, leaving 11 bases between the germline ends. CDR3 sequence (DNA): TGTGCCAGCTCATTCTCGACAGAGAACACTGAAGCTTTCTTT. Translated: CASSFSTENTEAFF.

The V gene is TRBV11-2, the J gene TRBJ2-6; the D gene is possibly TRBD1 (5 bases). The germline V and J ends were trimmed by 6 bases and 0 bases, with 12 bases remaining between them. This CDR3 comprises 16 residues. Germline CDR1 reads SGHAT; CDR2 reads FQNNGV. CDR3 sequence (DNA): TGTGCCAGCAGTCCCCCTAGGGGCTCTGGGGCCAACGTCCTGACTTTC. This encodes CASSPPRGSGANVLTF.

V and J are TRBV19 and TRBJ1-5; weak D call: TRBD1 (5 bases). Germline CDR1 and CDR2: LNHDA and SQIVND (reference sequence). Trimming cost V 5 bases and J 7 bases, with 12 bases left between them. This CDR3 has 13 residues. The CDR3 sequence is CASSSGSRQPQHF. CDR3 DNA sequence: TGTGCCAGTAGTTCAGGGTCGCGACAGCCCCAGCATTTT. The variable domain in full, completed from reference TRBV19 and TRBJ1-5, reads DGGITQSPKYLFRKEGQNVTLSCEQNLNHDAMYWYRQDPGQGLRLIYYSQIVNDFQKGDIAEGYSVSREKKESFPLTVTSAQKNPTAFYLCASSSGSRQPQHFGDGTRLSIL.

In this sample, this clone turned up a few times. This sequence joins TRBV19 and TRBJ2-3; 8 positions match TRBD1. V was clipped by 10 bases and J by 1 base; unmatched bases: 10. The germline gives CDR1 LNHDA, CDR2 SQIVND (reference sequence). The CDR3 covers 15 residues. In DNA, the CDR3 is TGTGCCATAAGGACAGGGCCCGCGGGCACAGATACGCAGTATTTT. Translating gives CAIRTGPAGTDTQYF.

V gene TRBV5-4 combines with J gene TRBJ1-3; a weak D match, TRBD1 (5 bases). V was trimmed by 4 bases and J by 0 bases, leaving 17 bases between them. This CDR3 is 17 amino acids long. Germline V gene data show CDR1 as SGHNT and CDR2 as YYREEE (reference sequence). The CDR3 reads CASSHGGTKTSGNTIYF. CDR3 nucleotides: TGTGCCAGCAGCCACGGGGGGACTAAAACCTCTGGAAACACCATATATTTT.

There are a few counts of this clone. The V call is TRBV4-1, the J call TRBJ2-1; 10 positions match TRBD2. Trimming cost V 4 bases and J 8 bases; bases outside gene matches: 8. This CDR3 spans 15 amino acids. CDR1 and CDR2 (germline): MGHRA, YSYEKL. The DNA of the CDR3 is TGCGCCAGCAGCCGGGAGGTAGCGGGGGGCTATGAGCAGTTCTTC. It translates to CASSREVAGGYEQFF.

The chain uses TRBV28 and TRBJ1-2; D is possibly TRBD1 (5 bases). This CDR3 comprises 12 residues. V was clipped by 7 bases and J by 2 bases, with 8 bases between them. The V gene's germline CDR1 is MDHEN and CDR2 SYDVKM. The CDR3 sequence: CASMDTNYGYTF. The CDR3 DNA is TGTGCCAGCATGGACACGAACTATGGCTACACCTTC.

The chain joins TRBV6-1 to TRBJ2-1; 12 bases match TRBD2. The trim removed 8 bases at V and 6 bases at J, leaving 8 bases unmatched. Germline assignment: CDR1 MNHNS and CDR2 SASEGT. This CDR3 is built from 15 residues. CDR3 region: CASYGTSGRANEQFF. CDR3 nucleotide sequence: TGTGCCAGCTACGGGACTAGCGGGCGGGCCAATGAGCAGTTCTTC.

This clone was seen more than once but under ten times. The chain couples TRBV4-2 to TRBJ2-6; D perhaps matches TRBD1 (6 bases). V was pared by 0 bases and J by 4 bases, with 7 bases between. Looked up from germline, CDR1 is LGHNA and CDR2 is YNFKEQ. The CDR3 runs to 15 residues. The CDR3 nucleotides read TGTGCCAGCAGCCAAGATCAGGGGGGGGCCAACGTCCTGACTTTC. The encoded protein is CASSQDQGGANVLTF.

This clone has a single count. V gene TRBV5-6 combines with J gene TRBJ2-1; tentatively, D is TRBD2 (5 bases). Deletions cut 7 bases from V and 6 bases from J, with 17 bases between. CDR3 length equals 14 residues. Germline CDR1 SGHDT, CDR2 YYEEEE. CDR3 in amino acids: CASDRLGERNEQFF. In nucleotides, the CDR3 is TGTGCCAGCGACCGCCTCGGGGAACGCAATGAGCAGTTCTTC.

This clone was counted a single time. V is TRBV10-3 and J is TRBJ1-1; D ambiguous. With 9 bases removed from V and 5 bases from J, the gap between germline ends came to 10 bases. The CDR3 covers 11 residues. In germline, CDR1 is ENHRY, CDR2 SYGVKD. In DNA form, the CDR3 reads TGTGCCATTCAAACGGGGACTGAAGCTTTCTTT. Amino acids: CAIQTGTEAFF.

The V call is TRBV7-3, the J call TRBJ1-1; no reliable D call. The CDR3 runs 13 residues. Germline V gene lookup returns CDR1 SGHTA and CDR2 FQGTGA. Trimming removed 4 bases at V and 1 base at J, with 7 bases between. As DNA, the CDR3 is TGTGCCAGCAGCTCGTTAGAGAACACTGAAGCTTTCTTT. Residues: CASSSLENTEAFF.